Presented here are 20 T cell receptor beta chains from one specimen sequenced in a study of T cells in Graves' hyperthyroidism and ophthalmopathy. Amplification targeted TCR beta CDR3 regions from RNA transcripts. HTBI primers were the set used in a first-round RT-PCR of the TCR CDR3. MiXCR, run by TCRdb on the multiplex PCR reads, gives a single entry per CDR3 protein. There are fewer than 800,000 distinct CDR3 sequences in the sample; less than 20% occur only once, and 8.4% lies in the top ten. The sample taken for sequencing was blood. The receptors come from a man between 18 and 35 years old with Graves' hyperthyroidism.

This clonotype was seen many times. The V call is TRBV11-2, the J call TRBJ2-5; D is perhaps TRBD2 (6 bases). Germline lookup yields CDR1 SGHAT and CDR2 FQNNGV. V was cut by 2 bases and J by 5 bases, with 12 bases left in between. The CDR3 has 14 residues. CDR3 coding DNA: TGTGCCAGCAGCTTAACGGGAGCGGCGGAGACCCAGTACTTC. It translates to CASSLTGAAETQYF.

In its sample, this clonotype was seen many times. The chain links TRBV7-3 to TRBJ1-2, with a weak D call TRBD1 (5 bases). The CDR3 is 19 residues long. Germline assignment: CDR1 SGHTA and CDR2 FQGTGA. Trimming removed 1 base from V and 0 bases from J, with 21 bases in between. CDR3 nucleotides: TGTGCCAGCAGCTTAAGGGGGGGTGGTACCCCAGGCCCTAACTATGGCTACACCTTC. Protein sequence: CASSLRGGGTPGPNYGYTF.

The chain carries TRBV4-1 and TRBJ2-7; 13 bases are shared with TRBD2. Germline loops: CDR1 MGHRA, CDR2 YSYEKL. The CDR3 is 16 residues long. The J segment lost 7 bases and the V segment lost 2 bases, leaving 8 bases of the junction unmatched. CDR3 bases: TGCGCCAGCAGCCAACATGGGACTAGCGGGATCTGGGAGCAGTACTTC. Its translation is CASSQHGTSGIWEQYF.

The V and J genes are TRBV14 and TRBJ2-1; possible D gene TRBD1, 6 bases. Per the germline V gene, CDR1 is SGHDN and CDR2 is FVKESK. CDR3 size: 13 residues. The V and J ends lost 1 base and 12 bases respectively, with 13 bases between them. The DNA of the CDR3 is TGTGCCAGCAGCCAAGGAGCAGGGGAGCGGCAGTTCTTC. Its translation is CASSQGAGERQFF.

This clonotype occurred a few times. CDR3 sequence (DNA): TGTGCCACCAAAGTACGGGAGGGCCACAACGAGCAGTACTTC. Encoded protein: CATKVREGHNEQYF. The V call is TRBV2, the J call TRBJ2-7, with TRBD2 matching 8 bases. The germline V gene has CDR1 SNHLY and CDR2 FYNNEI. The ends lost 10 bases at V and 5 bases at J; junction bases unmatched: 13. This CDR3 comprises 14 residues.

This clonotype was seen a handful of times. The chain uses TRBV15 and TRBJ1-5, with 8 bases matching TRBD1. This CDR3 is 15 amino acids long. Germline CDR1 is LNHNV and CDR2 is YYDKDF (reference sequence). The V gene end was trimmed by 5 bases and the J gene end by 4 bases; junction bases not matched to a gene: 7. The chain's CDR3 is CATSLRTGRNQPQHF. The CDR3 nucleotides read TGTGCCACCAGCCTTCGGACAGGGAGAAATCAGCCCCAGCATTTT. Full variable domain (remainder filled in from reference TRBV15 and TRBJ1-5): DAMVIQNPRYQVTQFGKPVTLSCSQTLNHNVMYWYQQKSSQAPKLLFHYYDKDFNNEADTPDNFQSRRPNTSFCFLDIRSPGLGDTAMYLCATSLRTGRNQPQHFGDGTRLSIL.

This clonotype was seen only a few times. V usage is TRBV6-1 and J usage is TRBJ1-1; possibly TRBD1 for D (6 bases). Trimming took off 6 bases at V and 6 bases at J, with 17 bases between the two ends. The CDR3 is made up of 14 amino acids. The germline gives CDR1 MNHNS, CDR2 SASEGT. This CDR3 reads CASSRIIGGSEAFF. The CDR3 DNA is TGTGCCAGCAGCCGTATCATAGGGGGGTCTGAAGCTTTCTTT.

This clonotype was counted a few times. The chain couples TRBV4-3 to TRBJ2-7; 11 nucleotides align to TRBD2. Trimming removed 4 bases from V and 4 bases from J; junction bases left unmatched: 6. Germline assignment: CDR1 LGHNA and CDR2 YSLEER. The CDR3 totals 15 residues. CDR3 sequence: CASSLRLAGRYEQYF. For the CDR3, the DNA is TGCGCCAGCAGCCTTAGACTAGCGGGAAGGTACGAGCAGTACTTC.

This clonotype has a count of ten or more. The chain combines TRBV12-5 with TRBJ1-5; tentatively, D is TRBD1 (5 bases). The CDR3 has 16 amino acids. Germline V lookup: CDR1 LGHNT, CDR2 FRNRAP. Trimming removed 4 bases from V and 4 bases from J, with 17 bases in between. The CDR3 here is CASGSPSRDLNQPQHF. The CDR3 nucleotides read TGTGCTAGTGGTTCGCCTAGCCGGGACCTTAATCAGCCCCAGCATTTT.

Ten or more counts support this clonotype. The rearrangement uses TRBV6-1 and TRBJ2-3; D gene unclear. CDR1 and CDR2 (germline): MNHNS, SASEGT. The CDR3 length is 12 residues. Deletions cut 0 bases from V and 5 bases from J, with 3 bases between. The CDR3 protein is CASSEAKDTQYF. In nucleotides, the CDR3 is TGTGCCAGCAGTGAAGCGAAAGATACGCAGTATTTT.

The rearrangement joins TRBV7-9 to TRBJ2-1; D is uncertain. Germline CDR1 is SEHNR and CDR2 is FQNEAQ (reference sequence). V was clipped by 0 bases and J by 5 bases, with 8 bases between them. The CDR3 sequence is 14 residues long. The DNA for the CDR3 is TGTGCCAGCAGCTTAGCGGGAATAGACAATGAGCAGTTCTTC. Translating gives CASSLAGIDNEQFF.

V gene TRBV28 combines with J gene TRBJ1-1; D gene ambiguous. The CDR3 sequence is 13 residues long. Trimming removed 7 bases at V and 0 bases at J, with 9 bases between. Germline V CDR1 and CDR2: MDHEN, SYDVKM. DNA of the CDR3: TGTGCCAGCACAAGTCGTATGAACACTGAAGCTTTCTTT. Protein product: CASTSRMNTEAFF. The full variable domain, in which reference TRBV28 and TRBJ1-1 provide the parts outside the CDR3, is DVKVTQSSRYLVKRTGEKVFLECVQDMDHENMFWYRQDPGLGLRLIYFSYDVKMKEKGDIPEGYSVSREKKERFSLILESASTNQTSMYLCASTSRMNTEAFFGQGTRLTVV.

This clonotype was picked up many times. The CDR3: CASSEASSGGPYEQYF. CDR3 nucleotide sequence: TGTGCCAGCAGTGAAGCGTCTAGCGGGGGGCCCTACGAGCAGTACTTC. The chain carries TRBV6-1 and TRBJ2-7, with 11 positions matching TRBD2. The CDR3 runs 16 residues. Unmatched junction bases numbered 3, after V lost 0 bases and J lost 2 bases. Germline V lookup: CDR1 MNHNS, CDR2 SASEGT.

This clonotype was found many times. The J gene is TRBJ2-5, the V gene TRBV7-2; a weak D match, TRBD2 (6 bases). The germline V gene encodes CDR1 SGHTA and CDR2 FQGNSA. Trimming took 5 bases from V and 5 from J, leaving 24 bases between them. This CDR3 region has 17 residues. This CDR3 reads CASSVSRLVRPRETQYF. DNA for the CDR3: TGTGCCAGCAGCGTCTCACGACTAGTGAGGCCCCGGGAGACCCAGTACTTC.

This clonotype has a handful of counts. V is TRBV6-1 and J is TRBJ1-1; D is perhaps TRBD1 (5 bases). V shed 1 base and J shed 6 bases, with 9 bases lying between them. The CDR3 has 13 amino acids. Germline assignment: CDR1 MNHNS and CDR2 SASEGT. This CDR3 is CASSEGAGSEAFF. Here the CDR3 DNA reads TGTGCCAGCAGTGAAGGCGCAGGGTCTGAAGCTTTCTTT.

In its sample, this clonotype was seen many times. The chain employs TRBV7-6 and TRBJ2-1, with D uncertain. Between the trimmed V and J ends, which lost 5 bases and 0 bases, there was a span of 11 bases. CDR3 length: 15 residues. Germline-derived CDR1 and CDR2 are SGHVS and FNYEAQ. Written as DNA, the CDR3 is TGTGCCAGCAGCACCCGACTGAGCTCCTACAATGAGCAGTTCTTC. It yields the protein CASSTRLSSYNEQFF. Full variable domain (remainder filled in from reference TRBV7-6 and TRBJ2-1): GAGVSQSPRYKVTKRGQDVALRCDPISGHVSLYWYRQALGQGPEFLTYFNYEAQQDKSGLPNDRFSAERPEGSISTLTIQRTEQRDSAMYRCASSTRLSSYNEQFFGPGTRLTVL.

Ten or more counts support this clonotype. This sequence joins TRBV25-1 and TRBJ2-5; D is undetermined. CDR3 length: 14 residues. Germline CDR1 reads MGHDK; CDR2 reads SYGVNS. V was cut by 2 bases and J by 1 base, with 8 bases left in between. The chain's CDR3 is CASSERWSQETQYF. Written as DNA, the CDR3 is TGTGCCAGCAGTGAAAGGTGGTCCCAAGAGACCCAGTACTTC.

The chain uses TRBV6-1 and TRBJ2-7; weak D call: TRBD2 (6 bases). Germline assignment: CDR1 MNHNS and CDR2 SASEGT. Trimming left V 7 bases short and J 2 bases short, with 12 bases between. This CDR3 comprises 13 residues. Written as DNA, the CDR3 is TGTGCCAGCAAAGGACTACTTCCCTACGAGCAGTACTTC. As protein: CASKGLLPYEQYF.

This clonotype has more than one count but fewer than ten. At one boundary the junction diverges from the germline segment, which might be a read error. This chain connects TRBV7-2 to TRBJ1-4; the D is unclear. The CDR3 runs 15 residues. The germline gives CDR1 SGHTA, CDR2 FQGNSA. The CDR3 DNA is TGTGCCAGCAGCTTAGCCCCTAACTTGAATGAAGAACTGTTTTTT. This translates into CASSLAPNLNEELFF.

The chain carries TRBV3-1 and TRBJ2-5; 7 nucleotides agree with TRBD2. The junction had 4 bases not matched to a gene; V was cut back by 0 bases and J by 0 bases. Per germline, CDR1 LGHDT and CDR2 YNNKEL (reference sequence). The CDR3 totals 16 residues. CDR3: CASSQDGLVHQETQYF. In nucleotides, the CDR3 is TGTGCCAGCAGCCAAGACGGACTAGTGCACCAAGAGACCCAGTACTTC.